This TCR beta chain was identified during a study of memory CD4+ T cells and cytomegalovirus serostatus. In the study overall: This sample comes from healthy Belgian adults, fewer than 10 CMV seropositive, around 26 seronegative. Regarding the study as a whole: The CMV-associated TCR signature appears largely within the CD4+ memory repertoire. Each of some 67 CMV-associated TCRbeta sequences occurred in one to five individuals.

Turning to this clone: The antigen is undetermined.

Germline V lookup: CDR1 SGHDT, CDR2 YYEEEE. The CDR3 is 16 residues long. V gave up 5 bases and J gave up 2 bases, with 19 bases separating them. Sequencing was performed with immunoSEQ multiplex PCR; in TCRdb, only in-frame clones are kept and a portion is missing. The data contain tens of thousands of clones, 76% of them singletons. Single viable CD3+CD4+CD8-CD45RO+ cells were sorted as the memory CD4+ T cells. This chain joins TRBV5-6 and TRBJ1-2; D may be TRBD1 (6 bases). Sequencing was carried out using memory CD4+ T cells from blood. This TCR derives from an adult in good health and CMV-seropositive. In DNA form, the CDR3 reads TGTGCCAGCAGGACGAGAAGGGACACATTAAACTATGGCTACACCTTC. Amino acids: CASRTRRDTLNYGYTF.